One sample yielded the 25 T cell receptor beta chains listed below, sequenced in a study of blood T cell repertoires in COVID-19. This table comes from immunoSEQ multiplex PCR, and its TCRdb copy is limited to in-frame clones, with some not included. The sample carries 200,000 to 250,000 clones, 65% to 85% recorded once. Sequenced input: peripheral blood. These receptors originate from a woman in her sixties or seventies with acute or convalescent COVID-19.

CDR3 coding DNA: TGTGCCAGCACCAATCCGGGACAGGGTGTGGGAAACACCATATATTTT. It specifies CASTNPGQGVGNTIYF. J is TRBJ1-3 and V is TRBV28; 9 nucleotides align to TRBD1. The ends lost 7 bases at V and 4 bases at J; junction bases unmatched: 11. CDR1 and CDR2 from the germline V gene are MDHEN and SYDVKM. The CDR3 contains 16 residues.

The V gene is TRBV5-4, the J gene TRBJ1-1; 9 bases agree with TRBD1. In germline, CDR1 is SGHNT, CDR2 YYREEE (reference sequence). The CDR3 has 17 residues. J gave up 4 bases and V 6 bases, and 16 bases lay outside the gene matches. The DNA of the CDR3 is TGTGCCAGCACCCCCAATGCGGGGACAGGGCCACTCACTGAAGCTTTCTTT. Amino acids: CASTPNAGTGPLTEAFF.

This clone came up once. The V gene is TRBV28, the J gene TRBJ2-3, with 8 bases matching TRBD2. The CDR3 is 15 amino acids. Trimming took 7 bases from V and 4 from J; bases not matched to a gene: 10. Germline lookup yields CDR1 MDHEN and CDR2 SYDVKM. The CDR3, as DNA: TGTGCCAGCACCGGCGGGGGGCTGGGGCCAGATACGCAGTATTTT. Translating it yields CASTGGGLGPDTQYF.

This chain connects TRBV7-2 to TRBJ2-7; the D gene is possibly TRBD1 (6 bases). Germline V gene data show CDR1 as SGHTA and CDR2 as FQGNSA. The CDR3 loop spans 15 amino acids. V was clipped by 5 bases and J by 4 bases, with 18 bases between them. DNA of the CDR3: TGTGCCAGCAGCCGTGACAGGAGCCAAATTTACGAGCAGTACTTC. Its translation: CASSRDRSQIYEQYF.

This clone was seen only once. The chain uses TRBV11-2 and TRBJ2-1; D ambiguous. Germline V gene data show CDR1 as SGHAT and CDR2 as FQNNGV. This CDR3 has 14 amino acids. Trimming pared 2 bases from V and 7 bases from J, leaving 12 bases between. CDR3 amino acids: CASSLSRGSNEQFF. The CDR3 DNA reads TGTGCCAGCAGCTTATCAAGAGGCAGTAATGAGCAGTTCTTC.

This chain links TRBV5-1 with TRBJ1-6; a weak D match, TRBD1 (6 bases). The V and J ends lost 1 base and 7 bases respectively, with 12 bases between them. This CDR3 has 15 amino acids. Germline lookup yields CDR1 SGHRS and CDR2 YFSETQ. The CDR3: CASSLSGTTNSPLHF. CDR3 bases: TGCGCCAGCAGCTTGTCGGGGACAACAAATTCACCCCTCCACTTT.

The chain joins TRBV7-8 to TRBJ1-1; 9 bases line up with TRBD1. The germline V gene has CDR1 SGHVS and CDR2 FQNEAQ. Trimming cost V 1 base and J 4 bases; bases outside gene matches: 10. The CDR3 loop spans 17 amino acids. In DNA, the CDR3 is TGTGCCAGCAGCTTAGTAGGGACAGGGAGTTTTGGCACTGAAGCTTTCTTT. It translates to CASSLVGTGSFGTEAFF.

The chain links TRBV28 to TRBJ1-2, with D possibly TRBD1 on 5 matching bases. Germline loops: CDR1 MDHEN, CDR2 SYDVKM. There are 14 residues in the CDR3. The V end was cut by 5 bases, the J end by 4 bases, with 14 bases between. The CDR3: CASSPGRQTYGYTF. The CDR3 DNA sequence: TGTGCCAGCAGTCCCGGTAGACAGACCTATGGCTACACCTTC.

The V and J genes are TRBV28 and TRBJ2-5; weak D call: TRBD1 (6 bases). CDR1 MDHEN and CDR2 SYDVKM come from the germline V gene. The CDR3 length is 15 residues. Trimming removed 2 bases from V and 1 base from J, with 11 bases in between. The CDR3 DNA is TGTGCCAGCAGTTTAATAAGGACAGTCCAAGAGACCCAGTACTTC. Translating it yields CASSLIRTVQETQYF.

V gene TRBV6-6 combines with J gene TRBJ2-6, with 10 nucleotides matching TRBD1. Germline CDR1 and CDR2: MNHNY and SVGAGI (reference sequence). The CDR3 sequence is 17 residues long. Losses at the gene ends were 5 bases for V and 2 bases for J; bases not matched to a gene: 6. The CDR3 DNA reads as TGTGCCAGCAGTCCAGACAGGGGGCAGGCTGGGGCCAACGTCCTGACTTTC. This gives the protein CASSPDRGQAGANVLTF.

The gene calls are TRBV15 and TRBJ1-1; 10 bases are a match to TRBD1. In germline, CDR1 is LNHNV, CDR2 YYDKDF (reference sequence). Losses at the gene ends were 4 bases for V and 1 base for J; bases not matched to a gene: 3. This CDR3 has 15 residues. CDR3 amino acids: CATSNRDRGNTEAFF. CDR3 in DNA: TGTGCCACCAGCAACAGGGACAGGGGGAACACTGAAGCTTTCTTT.

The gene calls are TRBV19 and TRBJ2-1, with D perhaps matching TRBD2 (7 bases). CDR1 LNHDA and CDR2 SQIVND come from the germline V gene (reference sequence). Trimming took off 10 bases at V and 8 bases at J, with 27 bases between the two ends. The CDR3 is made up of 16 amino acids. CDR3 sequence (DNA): TGTGCCACCGCACCGCAGGGGAGGGCCGGGTTTGATGAGCAGTTCTTC. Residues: CATAPQGRAGFDEQFF. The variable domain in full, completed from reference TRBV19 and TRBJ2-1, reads DGGITQSPKYLFRKEGQNVTLSCEQNLNHDAMYWYRQDPGQGLRLIYYSQIVNDFQKGDIAEGYSVSREKKESFPLTVTSAQKNPTAFYLCATAPQGRAGFDEQFFGPGTRLTVL.

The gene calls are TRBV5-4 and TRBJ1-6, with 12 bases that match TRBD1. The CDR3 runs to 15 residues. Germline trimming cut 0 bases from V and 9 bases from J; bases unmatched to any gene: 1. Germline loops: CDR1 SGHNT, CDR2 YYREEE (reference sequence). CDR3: CASSLGGQGASPLHF. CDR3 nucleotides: TGTGCCAGCAGCTTGGGGGGACAGGGGGCTTCACCCCTCCACTTT.

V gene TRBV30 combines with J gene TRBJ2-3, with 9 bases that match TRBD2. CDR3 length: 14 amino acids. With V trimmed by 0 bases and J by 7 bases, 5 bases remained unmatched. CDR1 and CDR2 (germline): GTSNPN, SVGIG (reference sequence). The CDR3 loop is CAWSVGGGANTQYF. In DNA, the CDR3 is TGTGCCTGGAGTGTTGGCGGGGGGGCAAATACGCAGTATTTT.

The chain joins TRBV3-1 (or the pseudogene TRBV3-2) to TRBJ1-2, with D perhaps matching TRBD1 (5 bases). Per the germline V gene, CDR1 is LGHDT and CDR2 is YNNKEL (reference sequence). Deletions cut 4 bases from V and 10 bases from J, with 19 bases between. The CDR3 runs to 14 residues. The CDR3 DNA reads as TGTGCCAGCAGCCCGTCGGGGGACCTCCTCCTCTACACCTTC. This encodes CASSPSGDLLLYTF.

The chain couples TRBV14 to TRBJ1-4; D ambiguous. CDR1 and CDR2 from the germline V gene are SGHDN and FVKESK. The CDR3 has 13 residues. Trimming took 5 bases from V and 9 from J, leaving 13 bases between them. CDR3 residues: CASSASGYQKLFF. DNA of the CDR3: TGTGCCAGCAGCGCCTCCGGGTATCAAAAACTGTTTTTT.

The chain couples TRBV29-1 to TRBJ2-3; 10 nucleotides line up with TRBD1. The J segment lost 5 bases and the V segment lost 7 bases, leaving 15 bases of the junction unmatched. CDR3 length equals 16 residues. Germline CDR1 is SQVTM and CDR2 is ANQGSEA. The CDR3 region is CSADGTGTGAGDTQYF. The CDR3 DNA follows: TGCAGCGCTGATGGCACCGGGACAGGGGCAGGAGATACGCAGTATTTT.

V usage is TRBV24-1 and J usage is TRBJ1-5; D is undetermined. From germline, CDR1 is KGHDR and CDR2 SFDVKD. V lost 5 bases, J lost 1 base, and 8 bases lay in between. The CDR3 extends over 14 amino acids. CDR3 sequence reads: CATSAGLSNQPQHF. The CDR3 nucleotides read TGTGCCACCAGTGCTGGGCTAAGCAATCAGCCCCAGCATTTT.

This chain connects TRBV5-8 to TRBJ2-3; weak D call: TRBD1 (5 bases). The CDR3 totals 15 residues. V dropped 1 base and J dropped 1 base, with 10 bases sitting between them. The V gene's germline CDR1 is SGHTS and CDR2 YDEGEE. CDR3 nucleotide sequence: TGTGCCAGCAGCTTGAAGGGGTTAGGCACAGATACGCAGTATTTT. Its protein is CASSLKGLGTDTQYF.

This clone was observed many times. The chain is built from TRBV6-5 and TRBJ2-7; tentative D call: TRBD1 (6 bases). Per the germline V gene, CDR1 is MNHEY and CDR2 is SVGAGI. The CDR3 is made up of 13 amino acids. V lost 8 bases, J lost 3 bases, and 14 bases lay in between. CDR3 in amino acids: CASRQDDVYEQYF. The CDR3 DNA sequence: TGTGCCAGCCGACAGGACGATGTCTACGAGCAGTACTTC.

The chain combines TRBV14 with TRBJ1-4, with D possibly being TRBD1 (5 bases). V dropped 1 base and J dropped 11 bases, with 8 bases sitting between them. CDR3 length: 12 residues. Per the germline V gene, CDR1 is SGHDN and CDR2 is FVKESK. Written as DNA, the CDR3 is TGTGCCAGCAGCCAAGGACAGTGGAAACTGTTTTTT. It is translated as CASSQGQWKLFF.

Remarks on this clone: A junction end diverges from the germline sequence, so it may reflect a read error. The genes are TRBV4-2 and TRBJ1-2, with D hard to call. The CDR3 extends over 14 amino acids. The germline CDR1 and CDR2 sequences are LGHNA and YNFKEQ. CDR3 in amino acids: CASSQDVRDYGYTF. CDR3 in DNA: TGTGCCAGCAGCCAAGATGTTAGAGACTACGGCTACACCTTC.

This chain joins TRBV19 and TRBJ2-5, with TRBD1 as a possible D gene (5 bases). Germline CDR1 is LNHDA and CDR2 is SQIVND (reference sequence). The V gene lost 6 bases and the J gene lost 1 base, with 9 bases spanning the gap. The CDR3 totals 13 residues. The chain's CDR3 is CASSLQGQETQYF. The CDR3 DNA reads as TGTGCCAGTAGCCTGCAGGGCCAAGAGACCCAGTACTTC.

The CDR3 region has the DNA TGTGCCAGCAGCCAAGGGTTGGCAGGGCTGAACACTGAAGCTTTCTTT. Amino acids: CASSQGLAGLNTEAFF. The chain has TRBV3-1 (or the pseudogene TRBV3-2) and TRBJ1-1; weak D call: TRBD1 (5 bases). Deletions cut 1 base from V and 0 bases from J, with 12 bases between. This CDR3 spans 16 amino acids. CDR1 is LGHDT, CDR2 YNNKEL, per germline (reference sequence).

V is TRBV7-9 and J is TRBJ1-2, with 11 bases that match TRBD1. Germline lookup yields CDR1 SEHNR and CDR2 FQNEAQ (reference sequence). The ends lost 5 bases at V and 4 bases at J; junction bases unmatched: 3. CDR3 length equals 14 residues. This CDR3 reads CASSRDRGGYGYTF. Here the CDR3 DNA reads TGTGCCAGCAGCCGGGACAGGGGGGGCTATGGCTACACCTTC. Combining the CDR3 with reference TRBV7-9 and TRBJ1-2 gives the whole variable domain DTGVSQNPRHKITKRGQNVTFRCDPISEHNRLYWYRQTLGQGPEFLTYFQNEAQLEKSRLLSDRFSAERPKGSFSTLEIQRTEQGDSAMYLCASSRDRGGYGYTFGSGTRLTVV.